This T cell receptor beta chain is drawn from a study of T cell responses to AZD1222 COVID-19 vaccine. Study information: Second doses at about 4 or about 12 weeks were pooled. Regarding the study as a whole: The donor group comprised mostly white British people and more females; the analysis possibly underestimated clonal diversity. Every sample of the repertoires postdated the peak T cell response. Spike-specific TCR breadth and depth both grew after two AZD1222 doses.

This CDR3 is 16 amino acids long. Germline V gives CDR1 MDHEN, CDR2 SYDVKM. The V and J ends lost 6 bases and 0 bases, in that order; junction bases with no gene match: 8. Worth noting for this clone: Its antigen is not known.

Repertoires were generated with immunoSEQ multiplex PCR, while TCRdb's copy carries only in-frame clones and drops some. The table lists about 100,000 clones, 85% to 90% of them singletons. The sample consisted of peripheral blood, taken on day 0 of AZD1222 vaccination. The chain recombines TRBV28 with TRBJ1-3; the match to TRBD1 covers 7 bases. This TCR derives from an adult in good health. The CDR3, as DNA: TGTGCCAGCAGCCACCCGGGACAGCTCTCTGGAAACACCATATATTTT. Its protein product is CASSHPGQLSGNTIYF.